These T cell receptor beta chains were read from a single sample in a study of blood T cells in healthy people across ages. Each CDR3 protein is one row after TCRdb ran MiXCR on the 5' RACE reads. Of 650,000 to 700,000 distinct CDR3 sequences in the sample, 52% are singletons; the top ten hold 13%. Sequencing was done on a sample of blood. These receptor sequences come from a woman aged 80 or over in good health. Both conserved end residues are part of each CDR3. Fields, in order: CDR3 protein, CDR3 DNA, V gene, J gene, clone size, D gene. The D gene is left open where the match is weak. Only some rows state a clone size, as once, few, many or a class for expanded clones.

CASSPGQGKGIGGYTF,TGTGCCAGCAGCCCCGGACAGGGCAAAGGGATCGGTGGCTACACCTTC,TRBV7-9,TRBJ1-2,NA,TRBD1
CASSLDPGLAGGSSYNEQYF,TGCGCCAGCAGCTTGGATCCGGGACTAGCGGGGGGAAGCTCCTACAATGAGCAGTACTTC,TRBV5-1,TRBJ2-7,once,TRBD2
CASSPGVQNIQYF,TGTGCCAGCAGCCCGGGGGTCCAAAACATTCAGTACTTC,TRBV7-2,TRBJ2-4,NA,NA
CAISRTSGTPQETQYF,TGTGCCATCAGCAGGACTAGCGGGACGCCGCAAGAGACCCAGTACTTC,TRBV10-3,TRBJ2-5,NA,TRBD2
CSVAPIDRSYEQYF,TGCAGCGTTGCTCCCATAGACAGGTCCTACGAGCAGTACTTC,TRBV29-1,TRBJ2-7,few,NA
CASSPPGVKYGYTF,TGTGCCAGCAGCCCTCCAGGGGTTAAATATGGCTACACCTTC,TRBV7-2,TRBJ1-2,NA,NA
CATSREGLAGWNEQFF,TGTGCCACCAGCAGAGAGGGACTAGCGGGATGGAATGAGCAGTTCTTC,TRBV15,TRBJ2-1,NA,TRBD2
CASSFFDRTQETQYF,TGCGCCAGCAGCTTTTTCGACAGAACACAAGAGACCCAGTACTTC,TRBV5-1,TRBJ2-5,few,NA
CASSIDRRQGPDEQFF,TGTGCCAGTAGTATTGACCGGAGGCAGGGCCCCGATGAGCAGTTCTTC,TRBV19,TRBJ2-1,NA,NA
CAGSAATRSYEQYF,TGTGCCGGCAGCGCCGCGACACGATCCTACGAGCAGTACTTC,TRBV9,TRBJ2-7,NA,NA
CASSQVPGVAGETQFF,TGCGCCAGCAGCCAAGTCCCCGGAGTAGCCGGAGAGACCCAGTTCTTC,TRBV4-3,TRBJ2-1,NA,NA
CAISESSAQGSSYEQYF,TGTGCCATCAGTGAGTCGAGTGCTCAGGGATCCTCCTACGAGCAGTACTTC,TRBV10-3,TRBJ2-7,many,NA
CASSLVFGTDPYEQYF,TGCGCCAGCAGCTTAGTTTTCGGGACCGATCCCTACGAGCAGTACTTC,TRBV5-1,TRBJ2-7,NA,NA
CASSSWTGDTGELFF,TGTGCCAGCAGCTCTTGGACAGGAGACACCGGGGAGCTGTTTTTT,TRBV5-5,TRBJ2-2,NA,TRBD1
CASSGGGGPNNEQFF,TGTGCCAGCAGCGGGGGCGGGGGGCCCAACAATGAGCAGTTCTTC,TRBV5-6,TRBJ2-1,NA,TRBD2
CSARDRGKQYF,TGCAGCGCTAGAGATCGGGGGAAGCAGTACTTC,TRBV20-1,TRBJ2-5,NA,NA
CAIDGNERGESTDTQYF,TGTGCCATCGACGGGAACGAGCGGGGTGAAAGCACAGATACGCAGTATTTT,TRBV10-3,TRBJ2-3,NA,TRBD2
CASRESSGLAGDPDTQYF,TGTGCCAGCAGGGAAAGCTCGGGACTAGCGGGGGACCCAGATACGCAGTATTTT,TRBV2,TRBJ2-3,few,TRBD2
CASSYYAGETQYF,TGTGCCAGCAGTTACTACGCCGGGGAGACCCAGTACTTC,TRBV6-5,TRBJ2-5,NA,NA
CSASGQGSGGYTF,TGCAGCGCATCAGGACAGGGCTCGGGTGGCTACACCTTC,TRBV29-1,TRBJ1-2,many,TRBD1
CASSFPQGTLVDEQFF,TGTGCCAGCAGCTTTCCACAGGGGACCCTGGTAGATGAGCAGTTCTTC,TRBV7-2,TRBJ2-1,NA,TRBD1
CASSPGRFNEQFF,TGTGCCAGCAGTCCGGGTCGGTTCAATGAGCAGTTCTTC,TRBV6-6,TRBJ2-1,many,NA
CSTGTGGEQYF,TGCAGTACCGGGACAGGGGGCGAGCAGTACTTC,TRBV20-1,TRBJ2-7,few,TRBD1
CATSSYPETQYF,TGTGCCACCAGCAGTTACCCTGAGACCCAGTACTTC,TRBV15,TRBJ2-5,NA,NA
CASRIGTRGVNEQFF,TGTGCCAGCAGGATCGGGACTAGGGGAGTAAATGAGCAGTTCTTC,TRBV12-3/TRBV12-4,TRBJ2-1,many,TRBD2
CSARDQRRSSYEQYF,TGCAGTGCTAGAGATCAGCGGAGGAGCTCCTACGAGCAGTACTTC,TRBV20-1,TRBJ2-7,NA,NA
CASSLRQHNEQFF,TGCGCCAGCAGCTTGAGGCAGCACAATGAGCAGTTCTTC,TRBV5-1,TRBJ2-1,many,NA
CASSQAPGLVLNEQFF,TGTGCCAGCAGCCAGGCTCCGGGACTAGTTCTTAATGAGCAGTTCTTC,TRBV4-2,TRBJ2-1,NA,TRBD2
CAGSPRRRMGSYNEQFF,TGTGCCGGCAGCCCCCGGCGCAGGATGGGCTCCTACAATGAGCAGTTCTTC,TRBV7-2,TRBJ2-1,NA,NA
CASSKTGLYSPLHF,TGTGCCAGCAGCAAAACAGGGCTTTATTCACCCCTCCACTTT,TRBV9,TRBJ1-6,once,NA
CASSSQTSGPGTDTQYF,TGTGCCAGCAGCTCCCAGACTAGCGGCCCCGGAACAGATACGCAGTATTTT,TRBV7-2,TRBJ2-3,few,TRBD2
CSASGVTDYEQYF,TGCAGTGCCTCCGGGGTGACAGATTACGAGCAGTACTTC,TRBV20-1,TRBJ2-7,NA,NA
CASSAQDRNEAFF,TGTGCCAGCAGCGCTCAAGACAGGAATGAAGCTTTCTTT,TRBV7-9,TRBJ1-1,NA,NA
CASSQAQIAGGLSYEQYF,TGCGCCAGCAGCCAAGCCCAAATAGCGGGAGGCCTCTCCTACGAGCAGTACTTC,TRBV4-1,TRBJ2-7,many,TRBD2
CASSPRREKLQETQYF,TGTGCCAGCAGCCCAAGACGGGAAAAACTACAAGAGACCCAGTACTTC,TRBV3-1,TRBJ2-5,NA,NA
CASSNWGSSYNEQYF,TGTGCCAGCAGCAACTGGGGGTCTTCCTACAATGAGCAGTACTTC,TRBV7-9,TRBJ2-7,NA,NA
CASSLMLEGGENEQFF,TGTGCCAGCAGCTTAATGCTAGAGGGAGGGGAGAATGAGCAGTTCTTC,TRBV7-3,TRBJ2-1,NA,TRBD2
CASSSQFLYTDTQYF,TGTGCCAGCAGTTCGCAGTTTCTCTACACAGATACGCAGTATTTT,TRBV12-3/TRBV12-4,TRBJ2-3,few,NA
CASSLVWASLQTDTQYF,TGTGCCAGCAGCTTAGTTTGGGCAAGTCTTCAGACAGATACGCAGTATTTT,TRBV7-9,TRBJ2-3,NA,NA
CASSWIMGGSSYEQYF,TGCGCCAGCAGCTGGATTATGGGGGGCAGCTCCTACGAGCAGTACTTC,TRBV4-1,TRBJ2-7,many,NA
CRAGRAARNEQFF,TGCAGAGCAGGACGAGCCGCAAGGAATGAGCAGTTCTTC,TRBV20-1,TRBJ2-1,few,NA